This TCR beta chain was captured in a study of cytomegalovirus exposure and HLA in healthy donors. Repertoires were generated with immunoSEQ multiplex PCR, while TCRdb's copy carries only in-frame clones and drops some. The table has some 150,000 clones, roughly 86% seen once. General study findings and limits: Reported results showed that the classifier diagnosed cytomegalovirus status with high specificity and sensitivity.

The donors were in the approximately 120-subject validation cohort; that cohort was separate from the 666-subject first cohort. V shed 0 bases and J shed 1 base, with 10 bases lying between them. Germline V gene sequence: CDR1 KGHSH, CDR2 LQKENI. This CDR3 has 15 amino acids. Concerning this clone: Its target is not known.

Sequenced sample: PBMCs. V usage is TRBV18 and J usage is TRBJ2-7; maybe TRBD2 (6 bases). The receptor was isolated from a human donor in good health. In DNA, the CDR3 is TGTGCCAGCTCACCACCGGGGAGGTCTTCCTACGAGCAGTACTTC. It codes for CASSPPGRSSYEQYF.